The 15 T cell receptor beta chains in this list originate from one sample, sequenced in a study of a mutant IDH1 vaccine in newly diagnosed glioma. Their specific antigens are unknown. Clones were sequenced by immunoSEQ multiplex PCR, and TCRdb holds only the in-frame ones, with some missing. The sample lists some 60,000 clones; 75% to 90% were seen once. Noted time point: week 47, end of study. Every single dose of the vaccine, 300 ug of mutant IDH1 20-mer peptide, came with topical imiquimod. The sequences come from PBMCs, collected from a glioma patient whose treatment included an IDH1 peptide vaccine. The source is a woman in her forties or fifties with glioma.

This clone was picked up a small number of times. The chain is built from TRBV7-8 and TRBJ2-5, with 9 bases aligning to TRBD2. Germline assignment: CDR1 SGHVS and CDR2 FQNEAQ. J lost 3 bases, V lost 5 bases, and 13 bases had no gene match. CDR3 length: 17 amino acids. CDR3 bases: TGTGCCAGCAGCCCTGGGGTAGCGGGGGCCTATGAAGAGACCCAGTACTTC. Translated: CASSPGVAGAYEETQYF.

V is TRBV4-1 and J is TRBJ2-1; 9 bases map to TRBD2. Germline V CDR1 and CDR2: MGHRA, YSYEKL. After removal of 0 bases from V and 2 bases from J, the junction contained 5 bases not matched to a gene. The CDR3 extends over 17 amino acids. CDR3 bases: TGCGCCAGCAGCCAAGAAGGCGGGGGGGTTACCTACAATGAGCAGTTCTTC. Protein product: CASSQEGGGVTYNEQFF.

The chain links TRBV7-2 to TRBJ1-2; tentatively, D is TRBD1 (5 bases). This CDR3 region has 15 residues. Germline CDR1 and CDR2: SGHTA and FQGNSA. The V gene lost 0 bases and the J gene lost 4 bases, with 12 bases spanning the gap. The CDR3 here is CASSLAGVEGYGYTF. The CDR3 nucleotides read TGTGCCAGCAGCTTAGCAGGGGTTGAGGGCTATGGCTACACCTTC. The whole variable domain, filled in from reference TRBV7-2 and TRBJ1-2, reads GAGVSQSPSNKVTEKGKDVELRCDPISGHTALYWYRQSLGQGLEFLIYFQGNSAPDKSGLPSDRFSAERTGGSVSTLTIQRTQQEDSAVYLCASSLAGVEGYGYTFGSGTRLTVV.

This clone was recorded only once. This chain connects TRBV6-5 to TRBJ2-7, with 9 nucleotides matching TRBD1. This CDR3 spans 14 amino acids. Trimming at V came to 6 bases and at J to 5 bases, leaving 8 bases not matched to a gene. Germline lookup yields CDR1 MNHEY and CDR2 SVGAGI. In DNA, the CDR3 is TGTGCCAGCAGCCGCGGGACAGGGAAAGACGAGCAGTACTTC. Translated, it gives CASSRGTGKDEQYF.

The chain employs TRBV19 and TRBJ2-3; possible D gene TRBD1, 6 bases. V shed 4 bases and J shed 2 bases, with 10 bases lying between them. The CDR3 length is 14 residues. Germline V CDR1 and CDR2: LNHDA, SQIVND (reference sequence). The CDR3 region is CASSTRDTTDTQYF. CDR3 sequence (DNA): TGTGCCAGTAGTACTCGGGACACCACAGATACGCAGTATTTT.

There are a few counts of this clone. CDR3 amino acids: CSVDLNYGYTF. CDR3 sequence (DNA): TGCAGCGTGGATCTTAACTATGGCTACACCTTC. This chain links TRBV29-1 with TRBJ1-2; no firm D call. Germline V gene data show CDR1 as SQVTM and CDR2 as ANQGSEA. The CDR3 spans 11 residues. V lost 6 bases and J lost 1, with 6 bases in between.

The rearrangement uses TRBV6-6 and TRBJ1-6; perhaps TRBD1 as D (5 bases). Germline V gene data show CDR1 as MNHNY and CDR2 as SVGAGI (reference sequence). The length of the CDR3 is 12 residues. V was cut by 6 bases and J by 6 bases, with 6 bases left in between. The CDR3 DNA reads TGTGCCAGCAGCCAGGGTAATTCACCCCTCCACTTT. It specifies CASSQGNSPLHF.

CDR3: CASSPLENQPQHF. The DNA of the CDR3 is TGTGCCAGCTCACCACTCGAGAATCAGCCCCAGCATTTT. The chain joins TRBV18 to TRBJ1-5; no clear D gene. The CDR3 is 13 amino acids. V lost 1 base, J lost 4 bases, and 5 bases lay in between. CDR1 is KGHSH, CDR2 LQKENI, per germline.

This sequence joins TRBV29-1 and TRBJ1-2, with no clear D. The V end was cut by 5 bases, the J end by 1 base, with 11 bases between. The CDR3 has 13 amino acids. From germline, CDR1 is SQVTM and CDR2 ANQGSEA. CDR3 sequence reads: CSVTGPHNYGYTF. CDR3 coding DNA: TGCAGCGTTACCGGGCCCCATAACTATGGCTACACCTTC.

The chain uses TRBV19 and TRBJ2-5; D possibly corresponds to TRBD2 (6 bases). The CDR3 contains 14 residues. The V end was cut by 3 bases, the J end by 1 base, with 9 bases between. Germline CDR1 LNHDA, CDR2 SQIVND (reference sequence). DNA for the CDR3: TGTGCCAGTAGTATGGGGAGGACCCAAGAGACCCAGTACTTC. Translation gives CASSMGRTQETQYF.

The chain recombines TRBV6-6 with TRBJ1-5, with D perhaps matching TRBD1 (6 bases). Trimming removed 5 bases at V and 2 bases at J, with 16 bases between. The V gene's germline CDR1 is MNHNY and CDR2 SVGAGI (reference sequence). The CDR3 consists of 16 residues. CDR3 sequence (DNA): TGTGCCAGCAGTACGGGAACAGGGATTCGCAATCAGCCCCAGCATTTT. Protein sequence: CASSTGTGIRNQPQHF.

The chain recombines TRBV5-1 with TRBJ2-7, with TRBD1 matching 8 bases. The CDR3 covers 14 residues. Germline assignment: CDR1 SGHRS and CDR2 YFSETQ. The V gene end was trimmed by 2 bases and the J gene end by 6 bases; junction bases not matched to a gene: 7. For the CDR3, the DNA is TGCGCCAGCAGCTTCTCTATCGGGACAGGCGAGCAGTACTTC. Translating gives CASSFSIGTGEQYF.

This sequence joins TRBV13 and TRBJ1-2, with 7 bases identical to TRBD1. Per germline, CDR1 PRHDT and CDR2 FYEKMQ (reference sequence). The CDR3 loop spans 14 amino acids. Trimming at V came to 7 bases and at J to 7 bases, leaving 12 bases not matched to a gene. CDR3 amino acids: CASTRGGLGAGYTF. In DNA form, the CDR3 reads TGTGCCAGCACCAGGGGGGGACTCGGGGCTGGCTACACCTTC.

The V call is TRBV4-1, the J call TRBJ2-7, with 8 bases that match TRBD2. The ends lost 0 bases at V and 5 bases at J; junction bases unmatched: 6. The CDR3 is 15 residues long. The germline gives CDR1 MGHRA, CDR2 YSYEKL. CDR3 amino acids: CASSQEELAAHEQYF. DNA for the CDR3: TGCGCCAGCAGCCAAGAGGAACTAGCGGCCCACGAGCAGTACTTC.

This clone was recorded once. The rearrangement joins TRBV30 to TRBJ1-2; tentatively, D is TRBD1 (6 bases). V lost 1 base and J lost 8, with 11 bases in between. Germline-derived CDR1 and CDR2 are GTSNPN and SVGIG (reference sequence). The CDR3 is 12 residues long. CDR3 amino acids: CAWSAGGGGYTF. For the CDR3, the DNA is TGTGCCTGGAGTGCGGGCGGGGGCGGCTACACCTTC.